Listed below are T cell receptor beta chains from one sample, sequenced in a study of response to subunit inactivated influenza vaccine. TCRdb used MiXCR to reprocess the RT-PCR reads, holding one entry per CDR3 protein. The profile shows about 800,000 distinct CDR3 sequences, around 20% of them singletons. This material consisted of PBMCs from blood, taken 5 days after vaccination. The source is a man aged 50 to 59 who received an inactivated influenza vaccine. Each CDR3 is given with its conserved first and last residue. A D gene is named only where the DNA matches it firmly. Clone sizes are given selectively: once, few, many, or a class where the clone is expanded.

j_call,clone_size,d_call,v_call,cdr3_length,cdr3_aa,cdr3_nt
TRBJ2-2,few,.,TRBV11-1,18,CASSPRMWSRGDTGELFF,TGTGCCAGCAGCCCCCGTATGTGGTCACGAGGAGACACCGGGGAGCTGTTTTTT
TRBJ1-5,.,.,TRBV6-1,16,CASSELPDSSNQPQHF,TGTGCCAGCAGTGAACTACCGGACAGTAGCAATCAGCCCCAGCATTTT
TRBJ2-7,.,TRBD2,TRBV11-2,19,CASSLGTRTSGRPPYEQYF,TGTGCCAGCAGCTTAGGCACCCGAACTAGCGGGAGGCCCCCCTACGAGCAGTACTTC
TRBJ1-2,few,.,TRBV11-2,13,CASSLTSHNGYTF,TGTGCCAGCAGTCTCACCTCCCACAATGGCTACACCTTC
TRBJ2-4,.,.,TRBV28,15,CASSLRRVAKNIQYF,TGTGCCAGCAGTTTGAGGCGGGTAGCCAAAAACATTCAGTACTTC
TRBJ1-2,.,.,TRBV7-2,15,CASSLAARGGGGYTF,TGTGCCAGCAGCTTAGCGGCCAGGGGAGGAGGTGGCTACACCTTC
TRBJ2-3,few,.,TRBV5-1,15,CASSLEQGSTDTQYF,TGCGCCAGCAGCTTGGAACAGGGTAGTACAGATACGCAGTATTTT
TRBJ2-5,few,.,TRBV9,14,CATPQGRAQETQYF,TGTGCCACACCACAGGGGAGGGCACAAGAGACCCAGTACTTC
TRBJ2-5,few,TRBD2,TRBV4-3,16,CASSSWTSGDRETQYF,TGCGCCAGCAGCTCATGGACTAGCGGAGATAGGGAGACCCAGTACTTC
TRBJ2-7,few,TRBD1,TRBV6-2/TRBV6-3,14,CASSIDRVYYEQYF,TGTGCCAGCAGTATCGACAGGGTCTACTACGAGCAGTACTTC
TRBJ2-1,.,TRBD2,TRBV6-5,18,CASSYLALAGGRRIEQFF,TGTGCCAGCAGTTACCTGGCCCTAGCGGGGGGCCGAAGGATTGAGCAGTTCTTC
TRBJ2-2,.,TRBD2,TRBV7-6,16,CASSLRLAGDTGELFF,TGTGCCAGCAGCTTAAGACTAGCGGGAGACACCGGGGAGCTGTTTTTT
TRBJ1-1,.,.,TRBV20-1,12,CSAGGAYTEAFF,TGCAGTGCAGGGGGAGCGTACACTGAAGCTTTCTTT
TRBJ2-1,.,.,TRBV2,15,CASKTGLLSYNEQFF,TGTGCCAGCAAAACGGGACTCCTCTCCTACAATGAGCAGTTCTTC
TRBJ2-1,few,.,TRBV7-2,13,CASSLSGDGEQFF,TGTGCCAGCAGCTTAAGTGGGGACGGTGAGCAGTTCTTC
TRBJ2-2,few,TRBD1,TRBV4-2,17,CASSQLRDRGYAGELFF,TGTGCCAGCAGCCAACTTAGGGACAGGGGGTATGCCGGGGAGCTGTTTTTT
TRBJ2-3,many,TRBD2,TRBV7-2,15,CASSLDPSGRAYQYF,TGTGCCAGCAGCTTAGATCCTAGCGGGAGGGCCTATCAGTATTTT
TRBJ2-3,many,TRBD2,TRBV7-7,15,CASSFLAGGTDTQYF,TGTGCTAGCAGCTTTCTAGCGGGAGGCACAGATACGCAGTATTTT
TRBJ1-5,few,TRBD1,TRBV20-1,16,CSARDPGQGYNQPQHF,TGCAGTGCTAGAGACCCGGGACAGGGGTACAATCAGCCCCAGCATTTT
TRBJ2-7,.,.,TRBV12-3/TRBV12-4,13,CASSFRESYEQYF,TGTGCCAGCAGTTTTAGGGAGTCCTACGAGCAGTACTTC
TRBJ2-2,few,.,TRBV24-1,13,CATGTALTGELFF,TGTGCCACCGGCACGGCACTCACCGGGGAGCTGTTTTTT
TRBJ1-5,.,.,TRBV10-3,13,CAISGANNQPQHF,TGTGCCATCAGTGGCGCCAACAATCAGCCCCAGCATTTT
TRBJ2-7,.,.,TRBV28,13,CASSMGFPYEQYF,TGTGCCAGCAGTATGGGATTTCCTTACGAGCAGTACTTC
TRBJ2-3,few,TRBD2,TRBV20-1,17,CSARDSGLVFMPDTQYF,TGCAGTGCTAGAGATTCGGGACTAGTCTTCATGCCAGATACGCAGTATTTT
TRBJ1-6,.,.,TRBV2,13,CASKLSGRSPLHF,TGTGCCAGCAAGTTGTCCGGGAGATCACCCCTCCACTTT
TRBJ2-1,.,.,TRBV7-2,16,CASSSVAGKILNEQFF,TGTGCCAGCAGCTCCGTGGCAGGCAAAATTCTCAATGAGCAGTTCTTC
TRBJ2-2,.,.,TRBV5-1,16,CASSLATQGNTGELFF,TGCGCCAGCAGCTTGGCCACACAGGGGAACACCGGGGAGCTGTTTTTT
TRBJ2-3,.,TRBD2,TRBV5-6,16,CASSPGTSAPGDTQYF,TGTGCCAGCAGCCCCGGGACTAGCGCTCCCGGGGATACGCAGTATTTT
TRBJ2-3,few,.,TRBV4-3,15,CASSQTAGITDTQYF,TGCGCCAGCAGCCAAACGGCAGGAATCACAGATACGCAGTATTTT
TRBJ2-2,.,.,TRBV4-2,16,CASSRDLQLPTGELFF,TGTGCCAGCAGCCGTGATCTCCAACTCCCCACCGGGGAGCTGTTTTTT
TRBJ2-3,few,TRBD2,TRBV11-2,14,CASSLASGGATQYF,TGTGCCAGCAGCTTAGCTAGCGGGGGGGCGACGCAGTATTTT
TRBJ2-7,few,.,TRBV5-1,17,CASSLVVGWAGVYEQYF,TGCGCCAGCAGCTTGGTAGTCGGTTGGGCAGGGGTATACGAGCAGTACTTC
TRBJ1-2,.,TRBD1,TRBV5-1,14,CASSPGDRDRGYTF,TGCGCCAGCAGCCCCGGGGACAGGGATCGCGGCTACACCTTC
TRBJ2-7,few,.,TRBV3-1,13,CASSQDPGAEQYF,TGTGCCAGCAGCCAAGATCCCGGGGCCGAACAGTACTTC
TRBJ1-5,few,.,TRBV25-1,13,CASSGQGIQPQHF,TGTGCCAGCAGTGGCCAGGGCATCCAGCCCCAGCATTTT
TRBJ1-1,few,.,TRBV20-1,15,CSAREDTTRNTEAFF,TGCAGTGCTAGGGAGGACACCACTCGGAACACTGAAGCTTTCTTT
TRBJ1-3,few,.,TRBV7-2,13,CASSLTFGNTIYF,TGTGCCAGCAGCTTAACTTTTGGAAACACCATATATTTT
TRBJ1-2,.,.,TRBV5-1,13,CASSPDIDYGYTF,TGCGCCAGCAGCCCGGACATAGACTATGGCTACACCTTC
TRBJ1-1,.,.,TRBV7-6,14,CASSRGDPDTEAFF,TGTGCCAGCAGCCGCGGGGATCCTGACACTGAAGCTTTCTTT
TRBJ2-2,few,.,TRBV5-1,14,CASSGNKNTGELFF,TGCGCCAGCAGTGGCAACAAGAACACCGGGGAGCTGTTTTTT
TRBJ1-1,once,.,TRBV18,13,CASSPKGNTEAFF,TGTGCCAGCTCACCGAAGGGGAACACCGAAGCTTTCTTT
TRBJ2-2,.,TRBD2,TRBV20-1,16,CSASGTSGFNTGELFF,TGCAGTGCTAGCGGGACTAGCGGCTTTAACACCGGGGAGCTGTTTTTT
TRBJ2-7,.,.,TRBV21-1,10,CASSNLDCHF,TGTGCCAGCAGCAACCTCGACTGCCACTTC
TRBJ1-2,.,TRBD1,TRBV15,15,CATSRTGTGGYGYTF,TGTGCCACCAGCAGGACCGGGACAGGAGGCTATGGCTACACCTTC
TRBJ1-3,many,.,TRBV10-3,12,CAISTGGNTIYF,TGTGCCATCAGTACCGGGGGAAACACCATATATTTT
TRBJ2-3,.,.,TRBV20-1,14,CSAIEGGPKDTQYF,TGCAGTGCTATTGAGGGGGGGCCGAAAGATACGCAGTATTTT
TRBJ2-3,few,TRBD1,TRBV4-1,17,CASSQGQGGLRTDTQYF,TGCGCCAGCAGCCAGGGACAGGGCGGCCTCCGCACAGATACGCAGTATTTT
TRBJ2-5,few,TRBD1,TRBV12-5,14,CASGTYGQGETQYF,TGTGCTAGTGGAACCTACGGACAGGGGGAGACCCAGTACTTC
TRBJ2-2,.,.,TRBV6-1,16,CASSPRPRTNTGELFF,TGTGCCAGCAGTCCGAGACCGAGAACGAACACCGGGGAGCTGTTTTTT
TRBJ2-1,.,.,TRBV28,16,CASSFLTSSSYNEQFF,TGTGCCAGCAGTTTCTTGACATCGAGCTCCTACAATGAGCAGTTCTTC